The entry that follows covers one TCR beta chain sequence. Its antigen is currently unknown. The CDR3 contains 15 residues. Germline V CDR1 and CDR2: SNHLY, FYNNEI. V was trimmed by 3 bases and J by 1 base, leaving 10 bases between them. Clones were sequenced by immunoSEQ multiplex PCR, and TCRdb holds only the in-frame ones, with some missing. The data contain a few million clones, 85% to 95% of them singletons. The data originate from a study of shared clonotypes between healthy human individuals. Study-wide results and caveats: Naive CD4 clonotypes overlapped across a few donors at roughly 5%. Though the depth was large, rarefaction showed that sorted-subset sequencing was incomplete.

The chain has TRBV2 and TRBJ2-1; D is perhaps TRBD2 (5 bases). The sequence derives from a man between 18 and 35 years old in good health. Some clones in this sample may be carry-over from other donors' samples. Sequencing was performed on naive CD4+ T cells from PBMCs. Subset specified: CD45RA+ positively selected. The CDR3 sequence: CASSDARGSYNEQFF. DNA of the CDR3: TGTGCCAGCAGTGACGCTCGGGGTTCCTACAATGAGCAGTTCTTC. The full variable domain, with the rest looked up from reference TRBV2 and TRBJ2-1, is EPEVTQTPSHQVTQMGQEVILRCVPISNHLYFYWYRQILGQKVEFLVSFYNNEISEKSEIFDDQFSVERPDGSNFTLKIRSTKLEDSAMYFCASSDARGSYNEQFFGPGTRLTVL.